The clone carrying this TCR beta chain was seen only a few times. Its antigen is still unknown. Other DNA sequences in the sample encode the same CDR3. TCRB transcripts that were expressed got sequenced, as all of the isolated RNA had been reverse transcribed. Data came from immunoSEQ multiplex PCR; TCRdb stores just in-frame clones and leaves some out. The sample lists about 700,000 clones; 10% to 15% were seen once. The CDR3 extends over 11 amino acids. Germline V gene lookup returns CDR1 DFQATT and CDR2 SNEGSKA (reference sequence). V was pared by 1 base and J by 4 bases, with 5 bases between. Sorting that relied on CD45RO/CCR7/CD25/CD127/CD95/CD27 yielded CD4+ naive, central memory, regulatory and stem cell-like memory cells. This entry is derived from a study of beta chain features in type 1 diabetes. Study observations and caveats: Patients with Type 1 diabetes showed moderately but significantly shorter TCRB CDR3s in all four CD4+ subsets. Any HLA type influence on TCRB rearrangement was left unresolved here. cDNA-based reads could over-represent cells with high TCR expression.

The receptor was isolated from a man aged 18 to 35 with type 1 diabetes. This chain uses TRBV20-1 with TRBJ2-7; D ambiguous. The sample was naive CD4+ T cells from blood. The CDR3 DNA reads TGCAGTGCTAGAGCTGCGTACGAGCAGTACTTC. Amino acids: CSARAAYEQYF.